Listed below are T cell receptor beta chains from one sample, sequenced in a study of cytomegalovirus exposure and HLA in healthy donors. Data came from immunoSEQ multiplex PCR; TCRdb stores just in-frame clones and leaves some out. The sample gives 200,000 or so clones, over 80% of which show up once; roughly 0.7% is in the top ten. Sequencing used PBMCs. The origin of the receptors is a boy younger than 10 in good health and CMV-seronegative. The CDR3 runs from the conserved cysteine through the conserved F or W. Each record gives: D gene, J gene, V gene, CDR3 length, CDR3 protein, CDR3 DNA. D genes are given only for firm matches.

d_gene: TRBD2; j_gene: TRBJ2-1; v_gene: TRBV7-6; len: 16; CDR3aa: CASSPGLAGGHNEQFF; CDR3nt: TGTGCCAGCAGCCCCGGACTAGCGGGAGGCCACAATGAGCAGTTCTTC
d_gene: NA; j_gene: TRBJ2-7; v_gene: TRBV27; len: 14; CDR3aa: CASSPAGTVHEQYF; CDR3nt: TGTGCCAGCAGTCCTGCGGGGACAGTCCACGAGCAGTACTTC
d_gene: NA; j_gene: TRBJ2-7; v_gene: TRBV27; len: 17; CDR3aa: CASSLTAGGTSSYEQYF; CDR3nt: TGTGCCAGCAGTTTAACAGCGGGCGGAACCTCTTCTTACGAGCAGTACTTC
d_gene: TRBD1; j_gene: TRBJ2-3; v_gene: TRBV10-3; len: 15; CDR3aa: CAIRAGTGETDTQYF; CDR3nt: TGTGCCATCAGGGCCGGGACAGGGGAAACAGATACGCAGTATTTT
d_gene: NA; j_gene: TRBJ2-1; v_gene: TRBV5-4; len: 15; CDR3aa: CASSLDPTRRNEQFF; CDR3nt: TGTGCCAGCAGCTTGGACCCCACTAGGCGGAATGAGCAGTTCTTC
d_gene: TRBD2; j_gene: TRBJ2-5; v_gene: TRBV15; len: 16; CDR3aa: CATSRVTGTRGETQYF; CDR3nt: TGTGCCACCAGCAGAGTTACCGGGACTAGAGGAGAGACCCAGTACTTC
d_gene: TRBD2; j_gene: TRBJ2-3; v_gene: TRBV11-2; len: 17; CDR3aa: CASSLDGLAASTDTQYF; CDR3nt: TGTGCCAGCAGCTTAGATGGGCTAGCGGCTAGCACAGATACGCAGTATTTT
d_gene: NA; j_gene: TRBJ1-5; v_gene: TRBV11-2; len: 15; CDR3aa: CASSLGRDYNQPQHF; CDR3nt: TGTGCCAGCAGCTTAGGCAGGGATTACAATCAGCCCCAGCATTTT
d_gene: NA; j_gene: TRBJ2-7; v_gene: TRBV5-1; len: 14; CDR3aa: CASSLVGALYEQYF; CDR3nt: TGCGCCAGCAGCTTGGTCGGAGCTCTCTACGAGCAGTACTTC
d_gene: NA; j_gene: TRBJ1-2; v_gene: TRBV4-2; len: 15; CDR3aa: CASSQDPAGTNGYTF; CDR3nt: TGTGCCAGCAGCCAAGATCCGGCAGGGACAAATGGCTACACCTTC
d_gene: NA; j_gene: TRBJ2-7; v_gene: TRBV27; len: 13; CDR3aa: CASSFGRGYEQYF; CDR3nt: TGTGCCAGCAGTTTCGGCAGGGGTTACGAGCAGTACTTC
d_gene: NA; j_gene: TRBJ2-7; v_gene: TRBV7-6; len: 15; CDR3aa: CASSLYGGTSYEQYF; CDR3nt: TGTGCCAGCAGCTTATACGGGGGGACATCCTACGAGCAGTACTTC
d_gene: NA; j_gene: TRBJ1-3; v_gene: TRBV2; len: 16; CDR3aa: CASSVAAGGPGNTIYF; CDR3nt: TGTGCCAGCAGTGTAGCTGCGGGGGGGCCTGGAAACACCATATATTTT